This TCR beta chain was observed in a study of T-cell memory formation after mild COVID-19 (dated by TCRdb to about 2021). With regard to the full study: TCR sequence clusters from the two donors were largely donor specific. In two donors, T-cell clones that expanded and contracted after mild COVID-19 were followed by sequencing TCRalpha and TCRbeta repertoires longitudinally. Two young, previously healthy adult volunteers, one female and one male, were included in the cohort.

As encoded in the germline V gene (reference sequence), CDR1 is PRHDT while CDR2 is FYEKMQ. Its CDR3 holds 13 amino acids, cysteine through phenylalanine. Of the read, only the CDR3 DNA is kept; its 39 bases are in frame from base 1. The V and J ends are trimmed by 7 bases and 5 bases, leaving 12 bases between them. TCRdb lists the instrument as Illumina NovaSeq 6000. Using 5'RACE with constant-segment primers, TCRalpha and TCRbeta cDNA libraries were constructed, with sample barcodes and unique molecular identifiers added in the process. Trizol reagent was used to extract RNA from every sample. Library amplification was performed in two PCR steps, and a second sample barcode and Illumina TruSeq adapters were introduced in the second step. Sequencing of libraries was performed on an Illumina NovaSeq with 2 x 150 bp paired-end reads. As for how the authors treated the data: Reads were demultiplexed and collapsed into UMI-guided consensus sequences with migec v1.2.7. Using mixcr v2.1.11, UMI consensuses were aligned to TRA and TRB V and J templates and then assembled into clonotypes. Expanded or contracted clonotypes were those called significant by both edgeR and NoisET, with noise models trained on biological replicates. For edgeR calls, the cutoffs were a false discovery rate-adjusted p below 0.01 and a log2 fold-change threshold of 1. As an exploratory analysis of dynamics, max-normalized trajectories of the 1000 most abundant clonotypes were examined with PCA combined with hierarchical clustering. Each responding clone was given a CD4 or CD8 phenotype based on the CD4+ and CD8+ repertoires, which had been sequenced separately. Using fastp trimming at Q25 and MiXCR clonotype assembly, TCRdb reanalyzed the public sequencing data and kept in-frame beta chains. Each CDR3 protein gets just one entry, which takes the most common genes and DNA from the rows behind it. Here the V and J calls rest on TCRdb's processing, not on the authors' analysis. The sample profile shows over 500,000 distinct CDR3 sequences; roughly a sixth of them were found once. The ten largest make up about 8.6% of the sample.

Remarks on this clonotype: Its specific antigen is unknown. No much larger clonotype is one base removed from it; base qualities were not supplied.

Ficoll-Paque density gradient centrifugation was used to isolate PBMCs. Study-level results and caveats: SARS-CoV-2 specificity of the second-wave clones peaking on day 37 was not confirmed. Contracting CD4+ clones turned up mainly in the CM and EM memory subsets, whereas EMRA was where CD8+ clones were enriched. Balanced CD4/CD8 phenotypes were observed for clones contracting from day 15 to 85, whereas a bias towards CD4+ was observed for a second wave of clones expanding from day 15 to 37. Only two mild cases were covered in the study, and larger cohorts including severe cases with pre-infection samples were considered necessary. Some responding clones were found in pre-infection memory, which suggests that pre-existing cross-reactive memory T cells took part in the SARS-CoV-2 response.

This TCR was recovered from an adult woman who had mild COVID-19 (a few samples of this study predate the infection). The sample titles of this study are shuffled in the database, so cell type and time point are left out; the donor was told from shared clones. This chain joins TRBV13 to TRBJ2-1; tentative D gene TRBD2, with 5 bases matching. The sample comprised PBMCs or a T cell subset sorted from them (not recorded which). The CDR3 region reads CASNERNDNEQFF. In nucleotides, the sequence is TGTGCCAGCAATGAGCGGAACGACAATGAGCAGTTCTTC. With the portions outside the CDR3 filled from the reference TRBV13 and TRBJ2-1 genes, the complete variable region becomes AAGVIQSPRHLIKEKRETATLKCYPIPRHDTVYWYQQGPGQDPQFLISFYEKMQSDKGSIPDRFSAQQFSDYHSELNMSSLELGDSALYFCASNERNDNEQFFGPGTRLTVL.